The rows below give T cell receptor beta chains drawn from one sample of a study of radiation and T cells in renal cell carcinoma. Sequenced by immunoSEQ multiplex PCR; TCRdb stores in-frame clones only, minus some. This sample has roughly 150,000 clones; about 88% occur once, and the top ten carry around 4.1%. Sample: blood, taken from a patient whose treatment included radiotherapy and nephrectomy. The receptors stem from a woman in her 70s with renal cell carcinoma. Both conserved end residues are part of each CDR3. D genes are given only for firm matches.

V: TRBV21-1
D: .
CDR3: CASSKATARNEKLFF

V: TRBV7-6
D: .
CDR3: CASSLAGGYEQYF

V: TRBV6-5
D: TRBD1
CDR3: CASRGTGRNTEAFF

V: TRBV5-6
D: .
CDR3: CASSRSAGTRRTEAFF

V: TRBV6-4
D: TRBD1
CDR3: CASSYRGGETQYF

V: TRBV2
D: .
CDR3: CASSPSNEKLFF

V: TRBV19
D: TRBD1
CDR3: CASSILRQGDYGYTF

V: TRBV2
D: .
CDR3: CASSEGPIAFF

V: TRBV5-1
D: TRBD1
CDR3: CASSLQTGGAYGYTF

V: TRBV5-6
D: .
CDR3: CASSLGRLYNSPLHF

V: TRBV15
D: TRBD1
CDR3: CATNPTGRTDTQYF

V: TRBV5-1
D: .
CDR3: CASSLGRGAVEDTQYF

V: TRBV4-2
D: TRBD2
CDR3: CASGSGASGGRETQYF

V: TRBV11-3
D: .
CDR3: CASSLFPAYGYTF

V: TRBV11-2
D: .
CDR3: CASSQDPNQVYEQYF

V: TRBV7-8
D: .
CDR3: CASSLGYVGWEQYF

V: TRBV6-5
D: .
CDR3: CASRTGSYEQYF

V: TRBV4-3
D: .
CDR3: CASSQDVGVGETQYF

V: TRBV25-1
D: .
CDR3: CASWTRGADTQYF

V: TRBV25-1
D: .
CDR3: CASSDPGPGKGYTF

V: TRBV6-5
D: .
CDR3: CASREGRNYGYTF

V: TRBV19
D: .
CDR3: CASSLQESSYNEQFF

V: TRBV7-3
D: TRBD1
CDR3: CASSSQGGANSPLHF

V: TRBV23-1
D: .
CDR3: CASSQSLTGGFSGNTIYF

V: TRBV9
D: TRBD1
CDR3: CASSVGRGTGALTDTQYF

V: TRBV9
D: .
CDR3: CASSVGDTRISGNTIYF